The 25 T cell receptor beta chains given below trace back to one sample, sequenced in a study of human T cells and chemical hapten exposure. The time point: patch test 3, about 24 weeks after DPC sensitization. Sample treatment: therapeutic diphenylcyclopropenone sensitization with weekly scalp DPC. TCRdb used MiXCR to reprocess the RACE reads, holding one entry per CDR3 protein. The sample has about 160,000 distinct CDR3 sequences; 28% are singletons. The input for sequencing was whole blood, taken in connection with sensitization to the hapten diphenylcyclopropenone (DPC). All receptors come from a woman between 18 and 30 years old with alopecia areata. Some clones in this sample may be carry-over from other donors' samples.

This chain uses TRBV4-1 with TRBJ2-5, with no clear D. Germline CDR1 MGHRA, CDR2 YSYEKL. This CDR3 contains 13 residues. The germline V and J ends were trimmed by 2 bases and 3 bases, with 7 bases remaining between them. CDR3 in amino acids: CASSQWQKETQYF. The CDR3 DNA reads TGCGCCAGCAGCCAATGGCAAAAAGAGACCCAGTACTTC.

This chain joins TRBV20-1 and TRBJ2-5; TRBD2 matches 9 bases. The germline CDR1 and CDR2 sequences are DFQATT and SNEGSKA (reference sequence). The J segment lost 5 bases and the V segment lost 3 bases, leaving 7 bases of the junction unmatched. The CDR3 runs 14 residues. CDR3 sequence: CSASPSGMGETQYF. CDR3 nucleotide sequence: TGCAGTGCTAGTCCTAGCGGGATGGGTGAGACCCAGTACTTC.

This clonotype was recorded a few times. The chain employs TRBV10-3 and TRBJ1-1; possibly TRBD1 for D (6 bases). The CDR3 is 15 residues long. CDR1 and CDR2 from the germline V gene are ENHRY and SYGVKD. The V and J ends lost 8 bases and 0 bases respectively, with 16 bases between them. The CDR3 loop reads CAISGTLTMNTEAFF. The CDR3 nucleotides read TGTGCCATCTCCGGGACACTCACTATGAACACTGAAGCTTTCTTT.

This clonotype was recorded a few times. The chain has TRBV2 and TRBJ2-7; 10 bases are shared with TRBD2. The CDR3 sequence is 15 residues long. Germline trimming cut 6 bases from V and 4 bases from J; bases unmatched to any gene: 9. Germline-derived CDR1 and CDR2 are SNHLY and FYNNEI. This CDR3 is CASRAPGLASYEQYF. The CDR3 DNA reads as TGTGCCAGCAGGGCTCCGGGACTAGCGAGTTACGAGCAGTACTTC.

This chain uses TRBV5-4 with TRBJ2-5, with no clear D. V lost 0 bases, J lost 5 bases, and 14 bases lay in between. The germline V gene encodes CDR1 SGHNT and CDR2 YYREEE (reference sequence). CDR3 length equals 15 residues. CDR3 protein: CASSLAGSLSETQYF. The CDR3, as DNA: TGTGCCAGCAGCTTGGCTGGCTCCCTCTCGGAGACCCAGTACTTC.

This clonotype turned up a few times. The chain links TRBV27 to TRBJ2-2; D is possibly TRBD2 (6 bases). Trimming stripped 5 bases from V and 1 base from J, with 11 bases between. This CDR3 has 15 residues. CDR1 MNHEY and CDR2 SMNVEV come from the germline V gene (reference sequence). The CDR3 sequence: CASSPWEVNTGELFF. In DNA form, the CDR3 reads TGTGCCAGCAGTCCCTGGGAGGTGAACACCGGGGAGCTGTTTTTT.

This clonotype turned up a few times. V and J are TRBV29-1 and TRBJ1-2; 9 nucleotides align to TRBD1. Germline CDR1 SQVTM, CDR2 ANQGSEA. The CDR3 has 15 residues. After removal of 3 bases from V and 4 bases from J, the junction contained 9 bases not matched to a gene. In DNA form, the CDR3 reads TGCAGCGTTGAGGGGACAGGGAACGAAGTCTATGGCTACACCTTC. It codes for CSVEGTGNEVYGYTF.

This chain uses TRBV5-5 with TRBJ1-5; no clear D. Germline assignment: CDR1 SGHKS and CDR2 YYEKEE (reference sequence). The CDR3 covers 16 residues. V was clipped by 3 bases and J by 0 bases, with 13 bases between them. CDR3: CASSWVASDSNQPQHF. The CDR3 bases are TGTGCCAGCAGCTGGGTAGCCTCTGATAGCAATCAGCCCCAGCATTTT. The whole variable domain, filled in from reference TRBV5-5 and TRBJ1-5, reads DAGVTQSPTHLIKTRGQQVTLRCSPISGHKSVSWYQQVLGQGPQFIFQYYEKEERGRGNFPDRFSARQFPNYSSELNVNALLLGDSALYLCASSWVASDSNQPQHFGDGTRLSIL.

The rearrangement joins TRBV6-1 to TRBJ2-6; 9 nucleotides align to TRBD1. The V gene end was trimmed by 7 bases and the J gene end by 4 bases; junction bases not matched to a gene: 5. The CDR3 runs to 15 residues. CDR1 and CDR2 (germline): MNHNS, SASEGT. The chain's CDR3 is CASKEQGAGANVLTF. CDR3 sequence (DNA): TGTGCCAGCAAGGAACAGGGGGCGGGGGCCAACGTCCTGACTTTC.

The chain joins TRBV20-1 to TRBJ1-1; the D is unclear. Germline lookup yields CDR1 DFQATT and CDR2 SNEGSKA (reference sequence). The germline V and J ends were trimmed by 1 base and 2 bases, with 11 bases remaining between them. This CDR3 region has 14 residues. CDR3 nucleotide sequence: TGCAGTGCTAGAGGGCAGTCGGGTAACACTGAAGCTTTCTTT. Residues: CSARGQSGNTEAFF.

The chain couples TRBV6-2 or TRBV6-3 to TRBJ2-7; TRBD1 aligns across 7 bases. This CDR3 is 12 amino acids long. Trimming cost V 6 bases and J 6 bases; bases outside gene matches: 5. From germline, CDR1 is MNHEY and CDR2 SVGEGT. CDR3: CASSPDRVEQYF. CDR3 DNA: TGTGCCAGCAGCCCCGACAGGGTCGAGCAGTACTTC.

The rearrangement links TRBV20-1 to TRBJ1-1; D call uncertain. The CDR3 consists of 12 residues. Germline CDR1 DFQATT, CDR2 SNEGSKA (reference sequence). Deletions cut 3 bases from V and 3 bases from J, with 8 bases between. The CDR3 DNA reads TGCAGTGCTAGCCGATTGGACACTGAAGCTTTCTTT. Protein sequence: CSASRLDTEAFF.

The chain carries TRBV9 and TRBJ2-7; no clear D. Germline V gives CDR1 SGDLS, CDR2 YYNGEE. The V and J ends lost 1 base and 0 bases respectively, with 8 bases between them. CDR3 length: 14 amino acids. CDR3 sequence: CASSVYSSSYEQYF. CDR3 DNA sequence: TGTGCCAGCAGCGTATACAGTAGCTCCTACGAGCAGTACTTC.

This clonotype was picked up a small number of times. V and J are TRBV14 and TRBJ2-1; D gene unclear. The CDR3 extends over 13 amino acids. Germline assignment: CDR1 SGHDN and CDR2 FVKESK. V lost 1 base and J lost 8, with 9 bases in between. DNA for the CDR3: TGTGCCAGCAGCCAAGTGGTAGCTCATGAGCAGTTCTTC. This sequence encodes CASSQVVAHEQFF.

The rearrangement links TRBV7-9 to TRBJ1-6; maybe TRBD1 (6 bases). Trimming removed 5 bases from V and 0 bases from J, with 14 bases in between. The CDR3 consists of 17 residues. Germline CDR1 reads SEHNR; CDR2 reads FQNEAQ (reference sequence). In DNA form, the CDR3 reads TGTGCCAGCAGCACAACAGGGATGAGCTCCTATAATTCACCCCTCCACTTT. Protein: CASSTTGMSSYNSPLHF.

This clonotype was counted a few times. J is TRBJ2-7 and V is TRBV6-6, with D maybe TRBD1 (6 bases). The germline V gene encodes CDR1 MNHNY and CDR2 SVGAGI (reference sequence). V gave up 8 bases and J gave up 5 bases, with 22 bases separating them. The CDR3 has 15 residues. The CDR3 DNA reads as TGTGCCAGCCGCCCAGGGGCAGGGGCCAAGAACGAGCAGTACTTC. Its protein product is CASRPGAGAKNEQYF.

J is TRBJ2-1 and V is TRBV6-4; D is perhaps TRBD2 (6 bases). CDR1 MRHNA and CDR2 SNTAGT come from the germline V gene. Trimming took 4 bases from V and 8 from J, leaving 15 bases between them. The CDR3 is 14 amino acids. The CDR3 DNA reads TGTGCCAGCAGTGCCCAGACTAGGGGCGATGAGCAGTTCTTC. It yields the protein CASSAQTRGDEQFF.

This clonotype was counted between two and nine times. The genes are TRBV4-3 and TRBJ2-1; a possible D gene is TRBD1 (5 bases). Germline V gene data show CDR1 as LGHNA and CDR2 as YSLEER. Trimming removed 7 bases at V and 7 bases at J, with 23 bases between. This CDR3 has 16 amino acids. CDR3 DNA: TGCGCCAGCAAAGCGAAAACAGGAACGGGTGGAAATGAGCAGTTCTTC. Amino acids: CASKAKTGTGGNEQFF.

This chain connects TRBV5-6 to TRBJ1-2; D is unclear. Germline CDR1 is SGHDT and CDR2 is YYEEEE. V was clipped by 1 base and J by 8 bases, with 12 bases between them. The CDR3 is 13 amino acids. The CDR3 sequence is CASSLRAGAGYTF. For the CDR3, the DNA is TGTGCCAGCAGCTTGAGAGCGGGAGCCGGCTACACCTTC.

This clonotype was observed a few times. The genes are TRBV7-6 and TRBJ2-5; D is perhaps TRBD2 (5 bases). The CDR3 runs 15 residues. Germline V gene lookup returns CDR1 SGHVS and CDR2 FNYEAQ. Deletions cut 6 bases from V and 10 bases from J, with 24 bases between. Here the CDR3 reads CASSVTRGLLNVQYF. CDR3 sequence (DNA): TGTGCCAGCAGTGTAACCCGTGGACTTCTAAACGTCCAGTACTTC.

The gene calls are TRBV20-1 and TRBJ2-7, with D perhaps TRBD1 (6 bases). Trimming pared 6 bases from V and 2 bases from J, leaving 17 bases between. CDR3 length: 14 residues. The germline gives CDR1 DFQATT, CDR2 SNEGSKA (reference sequence). This chain's CDR3 is CSANEDRWAYEQYF. CDR3 sequence (DNA): TGCAGTGCCAACGAGGACAGATGGGCCTACGAGCAGTACTTC.

V usage is TRBV5-1 and J usage is TRBJ2-1; 10 positions agree with TRBD1. The CDR3 has 15 residues. In germline, CDR1 is SGHRS, CDR2 YFSETQ. Unmatched junction bases numbered 4, after V lost 1 base and J lost 6 bases. CDR3: CASSLTGQGGNEQFF. DNA of the CDR3: TGCGCCAGCAGCTTGACCGGACAGGGGGGCAATGAGCAGTTCTTC.

This clonotype was seen many times. The chain couples TRBV7-8 to TRBJ1-1; possibly TRBD1 for D (6 bases). The V end was cut by 3 bases, the J end by 6 bases, with 14 bases between. The CDR3 runs to 14 residues. Germline V gene sequence: CDR1 SGHVS, CDR2 FQNEAQ. The DNA for the CDR3 is TGTGCCAGCAGCTTTGGGCAGGGGAGAGCTGAAGCTTTCTTT. As protein: CASSFGQGRAEAFF.

The chain joins TRBV9 to TRBJ2-5; D call uncertain. The CDR3 loop spans 13 amino acids. The V gene's germline CDR1 is SGDLS and CDR2 YYNGEE. V lost 0 bases to trimming and J lost 2 bases, with 5 bases between them. CDR3 residues: CASSVDGQETQYF. CDR3 bases: TGTGCCAGCAGCGTAGATGGTCAAGAGACCCAGTACTTC.

V is TRBV6-2 or TRBV6-3 and J is TRBJ2-2; D not resolved. Germline-derived CDR1 and CDR2 are MNHEY and SVGEGT. The V end lost 5 bases, the J end lost 1 base, and 8 bases lay between the germline ends. The length of the CDR3 is 14 residues. The CDR3 is CASSLSRNTGELFF. The CDR3 DNA is TGTGCCAGCAGTCTATCACGGAACACCGGGGAGCTGTTTTTT.